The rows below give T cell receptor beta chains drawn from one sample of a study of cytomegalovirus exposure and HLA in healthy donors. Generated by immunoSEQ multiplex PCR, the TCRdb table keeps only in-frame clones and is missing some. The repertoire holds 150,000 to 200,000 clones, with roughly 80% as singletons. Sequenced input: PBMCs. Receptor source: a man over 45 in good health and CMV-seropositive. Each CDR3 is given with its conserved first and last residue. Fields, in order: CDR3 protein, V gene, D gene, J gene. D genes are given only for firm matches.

CASSSSHRGTEAFF,TRBV5-5,TRBD1,TRBJ1-1
CASSRTGGPYGYTF,TRBV6-5,TRBD1,TRBJ1-2
CASSEPPGFNSPLHF,TRBV10-1,.,TRBJ1-6
CATSRGQAGETQYF,TRBV15,.,TRBJ2-5
CASRPGQGGFYGYTF,TRBV6-1,TRBD1,TRBJ1-2
CASSSFQETQYF,TRBV5-1,.,TRBJ2-5
CASSLGQGTNYGYTF,TRBV5-6,TRBD1,TRBJ1-2
CASSWTGANYEQYF,TRBV27,TRBD1,TRBJ2-7
CASSQEGRLAGIYNEQFF,TRBV4-3,TRBD2,TRBJ2-1
CASTPTSVSYNEQFF,TRBV7-9,TRBD2,TRBJ2-1
CASSQGGGAYNEQFF,TRBV4-2,TRBD2,TRBJ2-1
CASSSRTSGRPDTQYF,TRBV19,TRBD2,TRBJ2-3
CSVVRRGNTEAFF,TRBV29-1,.,TRBJ1-1
CASSEAPSGQETQYF,TRBV6-1,TRBD2,TRBJ2-5
CSVEAGRGTEAFF,TRBV29-1,.,TRBJ1-1
CASSGGGEQFF,TRBV9,.,TRBJ2-1
CASSQGGGNYEQYF,TRBV4-1,TRBD2,TRBJ2-7
CASSPSRGSEQYF,TRBV11-3,TRBD2,TRBJ2-7
CAWTGRPVNNEQFF,TRBV30,.,TRBJ2-1
CASSLGTGDIEQYF,TRBV5-1,TRBD1,TRBJ2-7
CASTAAGSTDTQYF,TRBV7-2,.,TRBJ2-3
CASSQGGRGGGNEQFF,TRBV4-2,.,TRBJ2-1
CASSVGGGHGELFF,TRBV9,TRBD2,TRBJ2-2
CASSFQGATGELFF,TRBV7-8,.,TRBJ2-2
CASSPRALAGDPSSYNEQFF,TRBV16,TRBD2,TRBJ2-1
CASRETGTVGNTEAFF,TRBV6-6,TRBD1,TRBJ1-1
CASSVATGLAGSRELFF,TRBV7-9,TRBD2,TRBJ2-2
CASRTGTSVGAKETQYF,TRBV5-1,TRBD2,TRBJ2-5
CASSQDLGLPTEAFF,TRBV4-1,.,TRBJ1-1
CASSDGTGATGELFF,TRBV2,TRBD1,TRBJ2-2
CASSGVPGQGADLDF,TRBV9,TRBD1,TRBJ2-7
CATSVRQAYEQYF,TRBV15,.,TRBJ2-7
CASSLNVLGQTYEQYF,TRBV7-9,TRBD1,TRBJ2-7
CASSLERFQPQHF,TRBV7-9,.,TRBJ1-5